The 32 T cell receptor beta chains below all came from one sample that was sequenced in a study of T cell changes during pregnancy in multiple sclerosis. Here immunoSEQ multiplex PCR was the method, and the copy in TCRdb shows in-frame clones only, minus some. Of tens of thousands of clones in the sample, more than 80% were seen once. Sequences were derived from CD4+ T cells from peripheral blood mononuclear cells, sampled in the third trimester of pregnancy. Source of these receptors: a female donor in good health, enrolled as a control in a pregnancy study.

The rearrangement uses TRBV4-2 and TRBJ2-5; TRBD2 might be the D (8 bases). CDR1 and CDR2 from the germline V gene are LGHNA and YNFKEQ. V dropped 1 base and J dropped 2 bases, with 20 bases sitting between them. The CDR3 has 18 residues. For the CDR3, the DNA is TGTGCCAGCAGCCAAGGAGCAATTAGCGGGACAGTTCAAGAGACCCAGTACTTC. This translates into CASSQGAISGTVQETQYF.

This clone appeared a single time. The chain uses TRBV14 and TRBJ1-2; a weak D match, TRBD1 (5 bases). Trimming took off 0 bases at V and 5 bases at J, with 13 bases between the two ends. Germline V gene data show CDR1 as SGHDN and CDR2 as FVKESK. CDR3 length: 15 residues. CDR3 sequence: CASSQDRAGSYGYTF. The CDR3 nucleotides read TGTGCCAGCAGCCAAGATCGTGCAGGGTCTTATGGCTACACCTTC.

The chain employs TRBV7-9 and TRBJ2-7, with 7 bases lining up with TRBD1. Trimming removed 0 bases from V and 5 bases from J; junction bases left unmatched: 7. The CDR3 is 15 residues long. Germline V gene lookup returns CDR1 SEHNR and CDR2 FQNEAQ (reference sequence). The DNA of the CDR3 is TGTGCCAGCAGCTTAGCGTCACAGGGGAATCACGAGCAGTACTTC. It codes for CASSLASQGNHEQYF.

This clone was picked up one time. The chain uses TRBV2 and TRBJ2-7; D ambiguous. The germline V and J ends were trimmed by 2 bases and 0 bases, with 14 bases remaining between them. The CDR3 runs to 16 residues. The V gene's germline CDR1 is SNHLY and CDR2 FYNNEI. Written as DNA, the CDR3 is TGTGCCAGCAGTGAAAGCGTGGTCGCTAGCTCCTACGAGCAGTACTTC. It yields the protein CASSESVVASSYEQYF.

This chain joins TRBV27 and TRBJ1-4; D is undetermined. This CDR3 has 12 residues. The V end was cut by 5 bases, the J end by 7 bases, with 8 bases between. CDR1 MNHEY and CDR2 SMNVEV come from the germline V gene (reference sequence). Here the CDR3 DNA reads TGTGCCAGCAGTACCCTCAGTGAAAAACTGTTTTTT. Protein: CASSTLSEKLFF. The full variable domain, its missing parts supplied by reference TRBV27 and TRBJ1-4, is EAQVTQNPRYLITVTGKKLTVTCSQNMNHEYMSWYRQDPGLGLRQIYYSMNVEVTDKGDVPEGYKVSRKEKRNFPLILESPSPNQTSLYFCASSTLSEKLFFGSGTQLSVL.

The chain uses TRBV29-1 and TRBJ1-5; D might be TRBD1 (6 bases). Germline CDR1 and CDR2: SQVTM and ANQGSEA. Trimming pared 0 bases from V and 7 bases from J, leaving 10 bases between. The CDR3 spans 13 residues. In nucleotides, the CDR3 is TGCAGCGTTGAAGATGGGGGCGACCAGCCCCAGCATTTT. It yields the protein CSVEDGGDQPQHF. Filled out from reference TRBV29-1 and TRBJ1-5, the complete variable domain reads SAVISQKPSRDICQRGTSLTIQCQVDSQVTMMFWYRQQPGQSLTLIATANQGSEATYESGFVIDKFPISRPNLTFSTLTVSNMSPEDSSIYLCSVEDGGDQPQHFGDGTRLSIL.

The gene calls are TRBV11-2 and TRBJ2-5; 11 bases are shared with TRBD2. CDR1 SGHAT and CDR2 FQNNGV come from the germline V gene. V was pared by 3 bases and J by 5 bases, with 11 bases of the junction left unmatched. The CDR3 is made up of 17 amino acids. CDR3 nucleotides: TGTGCCAGCAGCTTTGGAATAGCGGGAGGGCCCAGTGAGACCCAGTACTTC. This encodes CASSFGIAGGPSETQYF.

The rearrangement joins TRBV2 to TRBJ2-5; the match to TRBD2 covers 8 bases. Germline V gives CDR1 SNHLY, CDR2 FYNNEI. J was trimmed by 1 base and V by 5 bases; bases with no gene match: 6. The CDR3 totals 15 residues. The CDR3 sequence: CASSSAGVPQETQYF. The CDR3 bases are TGTGCCAGCAGTTCAGCGGGAGTCCCCCAAGAGACCCAGTACTTC.

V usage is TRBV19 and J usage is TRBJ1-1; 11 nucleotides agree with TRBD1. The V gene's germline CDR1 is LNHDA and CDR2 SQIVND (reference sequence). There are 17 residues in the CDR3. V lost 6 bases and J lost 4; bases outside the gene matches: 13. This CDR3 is CASSERTGGLRGTEAFF. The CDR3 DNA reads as TGTGCCAGTAGCGAGCGGACAGGGGGCCTGAGGGGCACTGAAGCTTTCTTT.

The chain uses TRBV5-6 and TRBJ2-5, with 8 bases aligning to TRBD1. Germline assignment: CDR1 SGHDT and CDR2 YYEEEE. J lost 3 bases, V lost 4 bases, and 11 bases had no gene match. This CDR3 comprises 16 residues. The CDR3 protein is CASSPGQGLAEETQYF. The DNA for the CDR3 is TGTGCCAGCAGCCCCGGACAGGGCCTTGCTGAAGAGACCCAGTACTTC.

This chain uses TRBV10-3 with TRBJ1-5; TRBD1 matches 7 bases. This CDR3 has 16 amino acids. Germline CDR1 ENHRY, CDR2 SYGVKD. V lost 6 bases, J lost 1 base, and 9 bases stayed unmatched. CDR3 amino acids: CAIRPEGQESNQPQHF. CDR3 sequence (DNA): TGTGCCATCAGACCCGAAGGACAGGAGAGCAATCAGCCCCAGCATTTT.

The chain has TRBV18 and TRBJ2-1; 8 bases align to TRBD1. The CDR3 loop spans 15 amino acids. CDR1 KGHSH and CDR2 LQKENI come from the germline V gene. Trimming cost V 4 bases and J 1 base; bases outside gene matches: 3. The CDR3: CASSLTGASYNEQFF. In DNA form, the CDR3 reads TGTGCCAGCTCACTGACAGGGGCATCCTACAATGAGCAGTTCTTC.

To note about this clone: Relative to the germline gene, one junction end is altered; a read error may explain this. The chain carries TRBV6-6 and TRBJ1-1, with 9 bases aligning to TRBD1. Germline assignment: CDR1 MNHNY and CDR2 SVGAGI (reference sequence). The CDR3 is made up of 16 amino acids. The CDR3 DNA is TGTGCCAGCAGTTACATACAGGGGGCGACTGGAACTGAAGCTTCCTTT. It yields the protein CASSYIQGATGTEASF.

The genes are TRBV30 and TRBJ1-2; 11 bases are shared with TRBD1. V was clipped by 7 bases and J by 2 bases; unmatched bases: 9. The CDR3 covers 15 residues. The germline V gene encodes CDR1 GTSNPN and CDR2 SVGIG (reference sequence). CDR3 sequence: CASMGQGEVNYGYTF. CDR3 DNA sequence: TGTGCCTCAATGGGACAGGGGGAAGTGAACTATGGCTACACCTTC.

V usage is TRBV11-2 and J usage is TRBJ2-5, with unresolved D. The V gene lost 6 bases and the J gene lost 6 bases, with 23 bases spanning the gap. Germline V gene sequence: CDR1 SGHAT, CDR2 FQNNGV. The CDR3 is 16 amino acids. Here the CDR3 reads CASSFARVSLIQTQYF. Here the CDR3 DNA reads TGTGCCAGCAGTTTCGCTCGGGTCTCATTGATCCAGACCCAGTACTTC.

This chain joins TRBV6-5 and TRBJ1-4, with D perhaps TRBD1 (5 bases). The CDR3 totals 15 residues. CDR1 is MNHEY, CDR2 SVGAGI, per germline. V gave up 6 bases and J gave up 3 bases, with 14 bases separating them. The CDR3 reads CASRSTWGANEKLFF. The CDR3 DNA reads TGTGCCAGCAGGTCAACATGGGGGGCTAATGAAAAACTGTTTTTT.

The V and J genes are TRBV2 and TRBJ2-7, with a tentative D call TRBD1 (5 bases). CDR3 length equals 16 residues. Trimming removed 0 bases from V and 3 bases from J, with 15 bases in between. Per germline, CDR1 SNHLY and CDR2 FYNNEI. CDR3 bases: TGTGCCAGCAGTGAAGCCATTACGGACATAGGCTACGAGCAGTACTTC. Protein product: CASSEAITDIGYEQYF. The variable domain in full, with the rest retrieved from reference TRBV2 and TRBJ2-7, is EPEVTQTPSHQVTQMGQEVILRCVPISNHLYFYWYRQILGQKVEFLVSFYNNEISEKSEIFDDQFSVERPDGSNFTLKIRSTKLEDSAMYFCASSEAITDIGYEQYFGPGTRLTVT.

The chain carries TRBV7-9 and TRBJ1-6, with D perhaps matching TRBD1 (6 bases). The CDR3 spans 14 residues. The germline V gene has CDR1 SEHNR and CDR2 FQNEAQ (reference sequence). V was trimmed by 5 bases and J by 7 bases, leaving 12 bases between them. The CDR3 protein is CASSLKTGNSPLHF. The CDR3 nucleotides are TGTGCCAGCAGCCTTAAGACAGGCAATTCACCCCTCCACTTT.

The DNA for the CDR3 is TGTGCCAGCAGCTTGGGAGGGGGGCCAGATACGCAGTATTTT. Translated, it gives CASSLGGGPDTQYF. The genes are TRBV7-2 and TRBJ2-3; a possible D gene is TRBD2 (7 bases). The length of the CDR3 is 14 residues. The V and J ends lost 3 bases and 4 bases respectively, with 11 bases between them. The germline V gene encodes CDR1 SGHTA and CDR2 FQGNSA.

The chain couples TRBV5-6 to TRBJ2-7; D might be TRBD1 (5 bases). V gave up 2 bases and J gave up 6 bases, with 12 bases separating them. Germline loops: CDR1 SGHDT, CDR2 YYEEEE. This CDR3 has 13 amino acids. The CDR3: CASSFARVPEQYF. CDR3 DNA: TGTGCCAGCAGCTTCGCCAGGGTACCCGAGCAGTACTTC.

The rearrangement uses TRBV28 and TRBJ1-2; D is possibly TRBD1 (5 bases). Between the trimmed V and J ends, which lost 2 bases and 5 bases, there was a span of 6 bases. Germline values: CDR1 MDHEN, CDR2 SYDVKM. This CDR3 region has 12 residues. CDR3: CASSLQGYGYTF. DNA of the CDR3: TGTGCCAGCAGTTTACAGGGATATGGCTACACCTTC.

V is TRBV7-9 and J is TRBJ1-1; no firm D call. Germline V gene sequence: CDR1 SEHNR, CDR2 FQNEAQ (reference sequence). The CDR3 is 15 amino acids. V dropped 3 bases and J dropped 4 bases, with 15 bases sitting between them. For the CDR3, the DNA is TGTGCCAGCAGCTTCCTGTCAACCGGTTCCACTGAAGCTTTCTTT. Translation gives CASSFLSTGSTEAFF.

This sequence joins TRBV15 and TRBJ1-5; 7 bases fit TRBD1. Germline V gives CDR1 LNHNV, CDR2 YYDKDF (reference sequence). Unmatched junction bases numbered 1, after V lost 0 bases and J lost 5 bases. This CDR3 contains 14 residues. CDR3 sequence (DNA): TGTGCCACCAGCAGAGAACAGGGGTATCAGCCCCAGCATTTT. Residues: CATSREQGYQPQHF.

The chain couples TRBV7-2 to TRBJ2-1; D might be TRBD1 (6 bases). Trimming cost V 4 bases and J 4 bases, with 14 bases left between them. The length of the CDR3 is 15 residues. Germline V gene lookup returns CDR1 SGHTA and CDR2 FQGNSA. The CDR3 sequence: CASSSRQAWYNEQFF. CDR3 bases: TGTGCCAGCAGCTCCAGACAGGCGTGGTACAATGAGCAGTTCTTC.

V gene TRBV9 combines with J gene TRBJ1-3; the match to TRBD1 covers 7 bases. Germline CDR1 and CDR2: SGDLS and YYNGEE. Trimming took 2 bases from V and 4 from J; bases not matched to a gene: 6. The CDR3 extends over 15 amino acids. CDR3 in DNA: TGTGCCAGCAGCGTGGAGGGGGCGAGAGGAAACACCATATATTTT. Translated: CASSVEGARGNTIYF.

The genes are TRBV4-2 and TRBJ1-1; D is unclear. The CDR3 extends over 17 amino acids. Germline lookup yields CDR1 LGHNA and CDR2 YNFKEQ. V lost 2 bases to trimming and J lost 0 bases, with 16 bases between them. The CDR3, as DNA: TGTGCCAGCAGCCAACGATCAGGATACGGGATGAACACTGAAGCTTTCTTT. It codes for CASSQRSGYGMNTEAFF.

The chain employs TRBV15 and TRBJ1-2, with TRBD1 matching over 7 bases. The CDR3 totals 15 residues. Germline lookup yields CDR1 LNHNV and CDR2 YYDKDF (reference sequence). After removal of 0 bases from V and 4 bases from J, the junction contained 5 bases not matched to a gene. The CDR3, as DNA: TGTGCCACCAGCAGAGACCGGGACAGCATCTATGGCTACACCTTC. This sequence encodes CATSRDRDSIYGYTF. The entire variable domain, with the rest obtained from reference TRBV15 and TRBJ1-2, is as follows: DAMVIQNPRYQVTQFGKPVTLSCSQTLNHNVMYWYQQKSSQAPKLLFHYYDKDFNNEADTPDNFQSRRPNTSFCFLDIRSPGLGDTAMYLCATSRDRDSIYGYTFGSGTRLTVV.

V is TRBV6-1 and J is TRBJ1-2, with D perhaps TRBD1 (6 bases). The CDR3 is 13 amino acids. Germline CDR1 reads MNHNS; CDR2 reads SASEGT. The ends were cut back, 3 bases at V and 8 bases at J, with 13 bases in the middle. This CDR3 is CASSEPGALGYTF. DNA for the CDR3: TGTGCCAGCAGTGAGCCAGGGGCACTCGGCTACACCTTC.

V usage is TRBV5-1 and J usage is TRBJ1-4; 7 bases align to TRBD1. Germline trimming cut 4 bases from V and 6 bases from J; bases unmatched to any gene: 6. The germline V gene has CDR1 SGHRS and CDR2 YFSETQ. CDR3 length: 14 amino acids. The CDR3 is CASSRGPEDEKLFF. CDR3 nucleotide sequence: TGCGCCAGCAGCAGGGGGCCCGAAGATGAAAAACTGTTTTTT.

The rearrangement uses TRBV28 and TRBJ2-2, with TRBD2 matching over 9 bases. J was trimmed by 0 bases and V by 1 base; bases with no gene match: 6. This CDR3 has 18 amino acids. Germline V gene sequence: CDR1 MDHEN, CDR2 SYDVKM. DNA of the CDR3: TGTGCCAGCAGTTTATTCCCTAGCGGGGTCTCGAACACCGGGGAGCTGTTTTTT. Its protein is CASSLFPSGVSNTGELFF.

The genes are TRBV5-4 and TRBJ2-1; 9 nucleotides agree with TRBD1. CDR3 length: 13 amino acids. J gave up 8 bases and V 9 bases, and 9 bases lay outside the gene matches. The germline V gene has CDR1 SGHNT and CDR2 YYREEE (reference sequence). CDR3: CATQRTGDYEQFF. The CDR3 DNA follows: TGTGCCACCCAGAGGACAGGGGACTATGAGCAGTTCTTC.

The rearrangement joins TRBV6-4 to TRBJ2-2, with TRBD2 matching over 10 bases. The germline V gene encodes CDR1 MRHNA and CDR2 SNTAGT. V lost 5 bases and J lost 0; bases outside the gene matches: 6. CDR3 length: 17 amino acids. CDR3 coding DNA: TGTGCCAGCAGTCACGCTAGCGGGGGCGCGAACACCGGGGAGCTGTTTTTT. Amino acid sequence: CASSHASGGANTGELFF.